The 23 T cell receptor beta chains in this list originate from one sample, sequenced in a study of cytomegalovirus exposure and HLA in healthy donors. Clones were read by immunoSEQ multiplex PCR, and TCRdb kept only the in-frame ones, dropping some. The sample yields around 130,000 clones, 89% seen once. The sequenced sample was PBMCs. These receptors were taken from a man aged 25 to 45 in good health and CMV-seronegative.

This clone was observed once. This sequence joins TRBV7-6 and TRBJ2-7; D possibly corresponds to TRBD1 (5 bases). Germline V gene data show CDR1 as SGHVS and CDR2 as FNYEAQ. With 1 base removed from V and 3 bases from J, the gap between germline ends came to 13 bases. CDR3 length: 15 amino acids. CDR3 nucleotides: TGTGCCAGCAGCTTAGGGGGCAGCCATGTCTACGAGCAGTACTTC. Translating gives CASSLGGSHVYEQYF.

The rearrangement joins TRBV7-9 to TRBJ1-4, with 10 bases lining up with TRBD1. With 1 base clipped from V and 0 bases from J, the junction kept 8 bases outside the gene matches. The CDR3 runs to 19 residues. The germline V gene encodes CDR1 SEHNR and CDR2 FQNEAQ (reference sequence). The CDR3 DNA follows: TGTGCCAGCAGCTTAGTTCGGACAGGGGGGTTCTCAACTAATGAAAAACTGTTTTTT. Its translation: CASSLVRTGGFSTNEKLFF.

V is TRBV15 and J is TRBJ2-5; 12 bases are shared with TRBD1. The CDR3 runs 16 residues. The trim removed 1 base at V and 5 bases at J, leaving 5 bases unmatched. CDR1 is LNHNV and CDR2 is YYDKDF in the germline V gene (reference sequence). CDR3 protein: CATSRGGTGGRETQYF. DNA for the CDR3: TGTGCCACCAGCAGAGGAGGGACAGGGGGCAGGGAGACCCAGTACTTC.

The CDR3 region is CASSSSSGQETQYF. CDR3 nucleotide sequence: TGTGCCAGCAGTTCGAGTAGCGGCCAAGAGACCCAGTACTTC. The chain combines TRBV27 with TRBJ2-5; maybe TRBD2 (6 bases). Germline V gives CDR1 MNHEY, CDR2 SMNVEV (reference sequence). The CDR3 extends over 14 amino acids. With 4 bases removed from V and 1 base from J, the gap between germline ends came to 10 bases.

This clone is a singleton in its sample. The genes are TRBV2 and TRBJ1-1, with D perhaps matching TRBD1 (6 bases). The germline V gene has CDR1 SNHLY and CDR2 FYNNEI. The CDR3 has 14 amino acids. V shed 10 bases and J shed 1 base, with 16 bases lying between them. In DNA form, the CDR3 reads TGTGCCACCCTCGGGGGGCTGGGGAACACTGAAGCTTTCTTT. As protein: CATLGGLGNTEAFF.

The chain couples TRBV6-5 to TRBJ2-1; 12 bases fit TRBD2. From germline, CDR1 is MNHEY and CDR2 SVGAGI. The CDR3 loop spans 14 amino acids. The V gene end was trimmed by 6 bases and the J gene end by 4 bases; junction bases not matched to a gene: 1. The CDR3 DNA is TGTGCCAGCAGAACTAGCGGGGGGTACAATGAGCAGTTCTTC. Translation gives CASRTSGGYNEQFF.

The chain combines TRBV28 with TRBJ2-1; D remains unclear. CDR1 MDHEN and CDR2 SYDVKM come from the germline V gene. Trimming left V 5 bases short and J 2 bases short, with 10 bases between. This CDR3 is 14 amino acids long. The DNA of the CDR3 is TGTGCCAGCAGTCGAGATTCCCCCTACAATGAGCAGTTCTTC. It translates to CASSRDSPYNEQFF.

The chain joins TRBV5-1 to TRBJ1-1; D is unresolved. From germline, CDR1 is SGHRS and CDR2 YFSETQ. V lost 6 bases and J lost 1, with 13 bases in between. The CDR3 has 14 amino acids. The CDR3 protein is CASTPTTPNTEAFF. The CDR3 DNA reads as TGCGCCAGCACCCCTACGACACCGAACACTGAAGCTTTCTTT.

J is TRBJ2-2 and V is TRBV5-1; 7 bases map to TRBD1. V trimming: 5 bases; J trimming: 6 bases; junction bases outside the gene matches: 7. The CDR3 spans 14 residues. In germline, CDR1 is SGHRS, CDR2 YFSETQ. The CDR3 DNA reads as TGCGCCAGCAGTACAGGGGTTACGGCCGGGGAGCTGTTTTTT. Translated: CASSTGVTAGELFF.

V gene TRBV7-9 combines with J gene TRBJ1-1, with a weak D call TRBD1 (6 bases). CDR1 and CDR2 from the germline V gene are SEHNR and FQNEAQ (reference sequence). Trimming took off 6 bases at V and 4 bases at J, with 18 bases between the two ends. This CDR3 comprises 15 residues. DNA of the CDR3: TGTGCCAGCAGACCGACAGGCAGGCTTGCCACTGAAGCTTTCTTT. It yields the protein CASRPTGRLATEAFF.

The gene calls are TRBV5-1 and TRBJ2-2; 7 positions match TRBD1. The CDR3 extends over 19 amino acids. V lost 4 bases and J lost 9; bases outside the gene matches: 24. Germline V lookup: CDR1 SGHRS, CDR2 YFSETQ. The CDR3: CASSPSGGQLLSHSRELFF. CDR3 sequence (DNA): TGCGCCAGCAGCCCTAGTGGGGGACAGTTACTTTCCCATTCCCGGGAGCTGTTTTTT.

The J gene is TRBJ2-5, the V gene TRBV27; the match to TRBD2 covers 7 bases. With 7 bases clipped from V and 2 bases from J, the junction kept 4 bases outside the gene matches. Germline V CDR1 and CDR2: MNHEY, SMNVEV (reference sequence). The CDR3 consists of 13 residues. CDR3 nucleotides: TGTGCCAGCAAGTGGGACTATCAAGAGACCCAGTACTTC. Its translation: CASKWDYQETQYF.

The rearrangement uses TRBV19 and TRBJ1-5; no reliable D call. This CDR3 spans 14 amino acids. V was clipped by 8 bases and J by 3 bases, with 14 bases between them. Germline CDR1 and CDR2: LNHDA and SQIVND (reference sequence). The CDR3 region is CASRPRTFNQPQHF. The CDR3 DNA sequence: TGTGCCAGTCGCCCCCGGACTTTCAATCAGCCCCAGCATTTT. The entire variable domain, with the rest obtained from reference TRBV19 and TRBJ1-5, is as follows: DGGITQSPKYLFRKEGQNVTLSCEQNLNHDAMYWYRQDPGQGLRLIYYSQIVNDFQKGDIAEGYSVSREKKESFPLTVTSAQKNPTAFYLCASRPRTFNQPQHFGDGTRLSIL.

The rearrangement links TRBV5-5 to TRBJ2-1; 8 bases match TRBD1. This CDR3 has 14 residues. The germline V gene has CDR1 SGHKS and CDR2 YYEKEE (reference sequence). J gave up 4 bases and V 6 bases, and 6 bases lay outside the gene matches. The CDR3 reads CASTPGQEYNEQFF. The CDR3 region has the DNA TGTGCCAGCACCCCGGGACAGGAGTACAATGAGCAGTTCTTC.

The chain recombines TRBV7-9 with TRBJ2-7; 8 nucleotides agree with TRBD1. The V segment lost 5 bases and the J segment 7 bases; nucleotides outside the gene matches: 10. This CDR3 spans 14 amino acids. Germline V gene lookup returns CDR1 SEHNR and CDR2 FQNEAQ (reference sequence). CDR3 DNA sequence: TGTGCCAGCAGCCCCCGGGACAGGTTCGAGGAGCAGTACTTC. It encodes CASSPRDRFEEQYF.

This clone occurred once. The chain joins TRBV11-3 to TRBJ2-5; 7 bases line up with TRBD1. The CDR3 spans 15 residues. Losses at the gene ends were 1 base for V and 1 base for J; bases not matched to a gene: 3. Germline CDR1 SGHNT, CDR2 YENEEA. In DNA, the CDR3 is TGTGCCAGCAGCTTAGGGACAGGCTCCCAAGAGACCCAGTACTTC. This codes for CASSLGTGSQETQYF.

The chain couples TRBV5-1 to TRBJ1-5; the D gene is possibly TRBD1 (5 bases). Trimming removed 3 bases from V and 4 bases from J, with 11 bases in between. Germline loops: CDR1 SGHRS, CDR2 YFSETQ. This CDR3 region has 14 residues. The CDR3 region is CASSYGTGNQPQHF. CDR3 nucleotides: TGCGCCAGCAGCTACGGGACTGGGAATCAGCCCCAGCATTTT.

The V gene is TRBV19, the J gene TRBJ2-6; TRBD1 might be the D (5 bases). CDR1 is LNHDA, CDR2 SQIVND, per germline (reference sequence). Trimming took 3 bases from V and 0 from J, leaving 9 bases between them. The CDR3 sequence is 16 residues long. This chain's CDR3 is CASSIWGGSGANVLTF. The CDR3 DNA is TGTGCCAGTAGTATTTGGGGCGGCTCTGGGGCCAACGTCCTGACTTTC. The full variable domain, rest sourced from reference TRBV19 and TRBJ2-6, is DGGITQSPKYLFRKEGQNVTLSCEQNLNHDAMYWYRQDPGQGLRLIYYSQIVNDFQKGDIAEGYSVSREKKESFPLTVTSAQKNPTAFYLCASSIWGGSGANVLTFGAGSRLTVL.

The chain couples TRBV7-8 to TRBJ1-2; perhaps TRBD1 as D (5 bases). The CDR3 runs to 13 residues. Between the trimmed V and J ends, which lost 4 bases and 7 bases, there was a span of 13 bases. Germline CDR1 is SGHVS and CDR2 is FQNEAQ. The CDR3 DNA reads TGTGCCAGCAGCTCCCCAGGGAATGGTGGCTACACCTTC. Amino acid sequence: CASSSPGNGGYTF.

CDR3 amino acids: CASSLRGGETQYF. The CDR3 bases are TGTGCCAGCAGCTTACGGGGAGGTGAGACCCAGTACTTC. The chain uses TRBV7-9 and TRBJ2-5, with D perhaps TRBD2 (6 bases). The CDR3 is 13 amino acids. Trimming took 2 bases from V and 5 from J, leaving 9 bases between them. CDR1 and CDR2 from the germline V gene are SEHNR and FQNEAQ (reference sequence).

This chain connects TRBV7-2 to TRBJ2-7; 8 positions agree with TRBD2. V dropped 5 bases and J dropped 3; count of bases not matched to a gene: 12. This CDR3 is 16 amino acids long. Germline V lookup: CDR1 SGHTA, CDR2 FQGNSA. CDR3 bases: TGTGCCAGCAGCCCCCGGGGGGGCGGGGGGTTCTACGAGCAGTACTTC. Protein: CASSPRGGGGFYEQYF. Supplemented by reference TRBV7-2 and TRBJ2-7, the full variable domain reads GAGVSQSPSNKVTEKGKDVELRCDPISGHTALYWYRQSLGQGLEFLIYFQGNSAPDKSGLPSDRFSAERTGGSVSTLTIQRTQQEDSAVYLCASSPRGGGGFYEQYFGPGTRLTVT.

The chain uses TRBV7-2 and TRBJ1-2; 7 bases are a match to TRBD1. Losses at the gene ends were 5 bases for V and 3 bases for J; bases not matched to a gene: 15. CDR3 size: 17 residues. From germline, CDR1 is SGHTA and CDR2 FQGNSA. The DNA for the CDR3 is TGTGCCAGCAGCATAAATGTTCAGGGGGGCAATTACTATGGCTACACCTTC. It translates to CASSINVQGGNYYGYTF.

There are a few counts of this clone. The chain employs TRBV2 and TRBJ2-7; D is uncertain. CDR3 length: 12 residues. CDR1 SNHLY and CDR2 FYNNEI come from the germline V gene. The V gene lost 5 bases and the J gene lost 3 bases, with 8 bases spanning the gap. DNA of the CDR3: TGTGCCAGCAGTCCGCAACACTACGAGCAGTACTTC. This sequence encodes CASSPQHYEQYF.